A single TCR beta chain is shown here with its context. MiXCR was run by TCRdb on the 5' RACE reads, yielding one entry per CDR3 protein. Of 250,000 to 350,000 distinct CDR3 sequences in the sample, nearly 9.5% were seen once. The sample belongs to a study of identical twins. The V segment lost 4 bases and the J segment 7 bases; nucleotides outside the gene matches: 10. This CDR3 contains 15 residues. The germline V gene has CDR1 SGHDT and CDR2 YYEEEE. These same data were also listed under a study on yellow fever vaccine responses in identical twins.

The TCR comes from a woman younger than 35 in good health. Sample: CD8+ T cells sorted from blood. The J gene is TRBJ1-4, the V gene TRBV5-6; 7 positions agree with TRBD1. CDR3 region: CASSTDREEAEKLFF. The CDR3 coding sequence is TGTGCCAGCAGCACCGACAGGGAGGAAGCTGAAAAACTGTTTTTT. Complete variable domain (other parts from reference TRBV5-6 and TRBJ1-4): DAGVTQSPTHLIKTRGQQVTLRCSPKSGHDTVSWYQQALGQGPQFIFQYYEEEERQRGNFPDRFSGHQFPNYSSELNVNALLLGDSALYLCASSTDREEAEKLFFGSGTQLSVL.